Included here is one T cell receptor beta chain sequence, with context. This receptor's antigen is unknown. Base quality data are lacking; no much larger clone is found one base away. The sample comes from a study of CD8 T cells in Susac syndrome (dated 2019 in TCRdb). At the level of the whole study: The study used repertoire sequencing to test whether antigen drove CD8+ T cell activation and differentiation in Susac syndrome.

Study-wide findings and limitations: The number of individuals in the TCR sequencing and HLA analysis was acknowledged as relatively small.

RNA was extracted with the RNeasy kit and about 0.5 to 1 ug was reverse transcribed using random hexamers. The immunoSEQ multiplex PCR assay, covering 54 Vbeta and 13 Jbeta segments, was used to amplify TCR beta CDR3 regions. Bias from PCR amplification was corrected by using a synthetic template baseline for primer optimization and for computational correction. The paper's processing steps were these. Only productive sequences were kept, with reads annotated to V, D and J genes according to IMGT and analyzed in immunoSEQ Analyzer. Clonality was computed as one minus Shannon entropy normalized by log2 of the number of productive unique sequences. For each patient and control, public and private clones were evaluated among the 100 most prevalent clones. Clones were defined as Susac-specific when absent from the healthy and MS cohorts, from 1052 published viral clones and from other ImmuneACCESS disease sequences. TCRdb reworked the public reads: Q25 trimming with fastp, MiXCR clone assembly, productive beta chains retained. Rows matching on CDR3 protein sequence are summarized as one entry with the most common DNA and genes. TCRdb's processing, not the authors' own work, is the source of the V and J calls. The sample includes 180,000 or so distinct CDR3 sequences, with about 95% observed a single time. The ten largest clones represent about 0.095% of the sample.

V trim: 7 bases; J trim: 3 bases; unmatched bases: 6. Including cysteine and phenylalanine, the CDR3 has 14 amino acids. Only the CDR3 region is kept as DNA, spanning 42 bases read in frame from base 1. CDR1 MDHEN and CDR2 SYDVKM were looked up in the germline V gene. Peripheral blood CD8+ and CD4+ T cells from healthy donors, Susac syndrome patients and multiple sclerosis patients were profiled by high-throughput TCR beta sequencing. Healthy donors were included as age- and sex-matched controls. Bulk CD8+ and CD4+ T cells were purified by magnetic negative isolation, while CD8+ TEMRA cells were enriched using FACS. Blood was collected in EDTA tubes and processed within 24 hours, with PBMCs isolated through density gradient centrifugation. PBMCs destined for TCR sequencing were cryopreserved in liquid nitrogen and later thawed in a 37 °C water bath. The sorted or isolated CD4+, CD8+ and CD8+ TEMRA cells had a purity of 90% or higher.

The sequenced material came from CD4+ T cells from PBMCs. This chain joins TRBV28 to TRBJ2-5, and 9 junction bases match TRBD2. This clonotype originated in a human donor in good health. The CDR3 amino acid sequence is: CASTSWTSEETQYF. The nucleotides are TGTGCCAGCACCAGTTGGACTAGCGAAGAGACCCAGTACTTC.